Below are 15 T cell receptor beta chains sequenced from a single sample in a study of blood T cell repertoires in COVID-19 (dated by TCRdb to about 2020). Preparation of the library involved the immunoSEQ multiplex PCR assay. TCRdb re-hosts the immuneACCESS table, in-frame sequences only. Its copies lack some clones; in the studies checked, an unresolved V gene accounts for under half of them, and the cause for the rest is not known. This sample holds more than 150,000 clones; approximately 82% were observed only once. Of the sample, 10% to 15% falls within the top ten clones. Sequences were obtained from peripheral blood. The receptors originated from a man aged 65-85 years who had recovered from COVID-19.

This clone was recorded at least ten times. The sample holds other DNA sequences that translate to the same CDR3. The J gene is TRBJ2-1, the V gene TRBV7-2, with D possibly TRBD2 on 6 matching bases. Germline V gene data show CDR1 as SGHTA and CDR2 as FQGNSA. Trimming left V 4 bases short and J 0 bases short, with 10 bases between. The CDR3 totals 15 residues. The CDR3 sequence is CASSSLAASYNEQFF. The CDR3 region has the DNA TGTGCCAGCAGCTCATTAGCGGCCTCCTACAATGAGCAGTTCTTC.

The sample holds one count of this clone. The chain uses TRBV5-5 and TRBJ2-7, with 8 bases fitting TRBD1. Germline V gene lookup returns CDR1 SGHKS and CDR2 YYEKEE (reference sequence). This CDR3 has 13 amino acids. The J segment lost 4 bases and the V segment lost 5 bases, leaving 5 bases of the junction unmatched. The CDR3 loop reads CASRNRDRYEQYF. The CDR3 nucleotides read TGTGCCAGCAGAAACCGGGACAGGTACGAGCAGTACTTC. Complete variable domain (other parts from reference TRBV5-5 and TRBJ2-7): DAGVTQSPTHLIKTRGQQVTLRCSPISGHKSVSWYQQVLGQGPQFIFQYYEKEERGRGNFPDRFSARQFPNYSSELNVNALLLGDSALYLCASRNRDRYEQYFGPGTRLTVT.

The CDR3 DNA sequence: TGTGCCAGCAGCCAGAACAGGGGCACCTATAATTCACCCCTCCACTTT. It is translated as CASSQNRGTYNSPLHF. V gene TRBV14 combines with J gene TRBJ1-6; 7 bases agree with TRBD1. Germline V gives CDR1 SGHDN, CDR2 FVKESK. V dropped 3 bases and J dropped 2; count of bases not matched to a gene: 4. CDR3 length: 16 amino acids.

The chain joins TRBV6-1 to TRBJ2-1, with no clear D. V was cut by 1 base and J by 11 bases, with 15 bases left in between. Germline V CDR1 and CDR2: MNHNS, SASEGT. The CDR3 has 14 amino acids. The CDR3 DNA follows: TGTGCCAGCAGTGAAGGGGCCAGGATTTCTAAGCAGTTCTTC. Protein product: CASSEGARISKQFF.

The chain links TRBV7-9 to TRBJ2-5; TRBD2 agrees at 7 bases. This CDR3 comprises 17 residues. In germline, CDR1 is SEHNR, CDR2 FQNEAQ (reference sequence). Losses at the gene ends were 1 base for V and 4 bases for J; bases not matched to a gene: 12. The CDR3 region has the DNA TGTGCCAGCAGCTTAGGAGGAGGCGGGAGTAGGGGAGAGACCCAGTACTTC. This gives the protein CASSLGGGGSRGETQYF.

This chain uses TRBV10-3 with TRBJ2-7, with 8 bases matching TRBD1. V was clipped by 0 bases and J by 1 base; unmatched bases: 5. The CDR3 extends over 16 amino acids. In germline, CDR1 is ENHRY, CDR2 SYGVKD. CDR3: CAISESDRAVSYEQYF. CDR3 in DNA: TGTGCCATCAGTGAGTCGGACAGGGCGGTGTCCTACGAGCAGTACTTC.

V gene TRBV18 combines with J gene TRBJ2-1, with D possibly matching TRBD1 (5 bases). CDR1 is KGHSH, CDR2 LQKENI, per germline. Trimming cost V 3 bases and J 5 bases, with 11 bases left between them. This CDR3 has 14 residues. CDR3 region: CASSPAPDNNEQFF. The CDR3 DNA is TGTGCCAGCTCACCCGCCCCGGACAACAATGAGCAGTTCTTC.

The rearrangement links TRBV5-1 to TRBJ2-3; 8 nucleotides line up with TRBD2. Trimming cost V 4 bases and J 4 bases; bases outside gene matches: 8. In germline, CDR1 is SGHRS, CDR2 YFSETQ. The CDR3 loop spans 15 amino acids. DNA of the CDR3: TGCGCCAGCAGCCCAAAAGCGGGAGCCCCAGATACGCAGTATTTT. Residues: CASSPKAGAPDTQYF.

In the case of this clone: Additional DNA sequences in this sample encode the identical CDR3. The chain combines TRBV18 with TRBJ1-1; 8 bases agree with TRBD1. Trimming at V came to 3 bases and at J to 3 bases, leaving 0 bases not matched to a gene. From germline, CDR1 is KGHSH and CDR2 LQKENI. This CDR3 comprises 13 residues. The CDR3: CASSPTGDTEAFF. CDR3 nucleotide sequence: TGTGCCAGCTCACCGACAGGGGACACTGAAGCTTTCTTT.

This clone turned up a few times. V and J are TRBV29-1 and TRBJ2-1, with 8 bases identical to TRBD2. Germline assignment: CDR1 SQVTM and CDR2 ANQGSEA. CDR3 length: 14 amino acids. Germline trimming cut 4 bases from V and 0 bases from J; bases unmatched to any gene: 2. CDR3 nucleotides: TGCAGCGTTGTTAGCGGGGCCTCCTACAATGAGCAGTTCTTC. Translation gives CSVVSGASYNEQFF.

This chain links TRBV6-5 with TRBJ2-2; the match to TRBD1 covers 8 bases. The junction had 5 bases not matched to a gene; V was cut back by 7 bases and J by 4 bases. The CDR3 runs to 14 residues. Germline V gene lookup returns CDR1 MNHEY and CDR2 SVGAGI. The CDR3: CASTRQGSTGELFF. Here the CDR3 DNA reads TGTGCCAGCACTCGACAGGGGAGCACCGGGGAGCTGTTTTTT.

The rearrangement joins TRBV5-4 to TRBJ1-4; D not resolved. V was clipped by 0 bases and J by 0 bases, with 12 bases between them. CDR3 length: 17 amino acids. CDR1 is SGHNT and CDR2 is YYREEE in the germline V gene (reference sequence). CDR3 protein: CASSLGGSKPTNEKLFF. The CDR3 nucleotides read TGTGCCAGCAGCTTGGGCGGTAGTAAACCAACTAATGAAAAACTGTTTTTT.

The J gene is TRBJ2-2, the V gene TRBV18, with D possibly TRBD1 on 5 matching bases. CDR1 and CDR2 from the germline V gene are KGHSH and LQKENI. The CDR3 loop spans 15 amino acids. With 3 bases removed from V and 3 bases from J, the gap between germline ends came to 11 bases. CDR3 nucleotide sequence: TGTGCCAGCTCACCGAGAGCACAGGACACCGGGGAGCTGTTTTTT. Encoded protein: CASSPRAQDTGELFF.

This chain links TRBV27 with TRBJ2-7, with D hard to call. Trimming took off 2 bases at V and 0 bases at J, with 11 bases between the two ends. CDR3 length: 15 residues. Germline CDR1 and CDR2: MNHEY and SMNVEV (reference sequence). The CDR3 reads CASSLGAANSYEQYF. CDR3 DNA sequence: TGTGCCAGCAGTTTAGGAGCCGCAAACTCCTACGAGCAGTACTTC.

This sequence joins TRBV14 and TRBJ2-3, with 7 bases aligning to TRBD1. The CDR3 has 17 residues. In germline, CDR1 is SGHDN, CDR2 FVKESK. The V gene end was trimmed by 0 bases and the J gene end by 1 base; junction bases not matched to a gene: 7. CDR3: CASSQEGGGVRTDTQYF. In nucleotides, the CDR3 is TGTGCCAGCAGCCAAGAAGGGGGCGGAGTTCGCACAGATACGCAGTATTTT.